These 10 T cell receptor beta chains originate from one sample sequenced in a study of T cell responses to AZD1222 COVID-19 vaccine. The protocol was immunoSEQ multiplex PCR, while the TCRdb copy is restricted to in-frame clones and leaves out a portion. The repertoire holds about 190,000 clones, with 80% to 90% as singletons. Sequenced material: peripheral blood, taken on day 0 of MenACWY control vaccination. Source of these receptors: an adult in good health.

This clone was seen only a few times. The rearrangement joins TRBV6-2 or TRBV6-3 to TRBJ2-1; D uncertain. CDR1 MNHEY and CDR2 SVGEGT come from the germline V gene. The CDR3 sequence is 15 residues long. V lost 3 bases and J 3 bases, leaving 12 bases between the germline ends. DNA for the CDR3: TGTGCCAGCAGTTATCTCGGGCAGGTCTACAATGAGCAGTTCTTC. Translation gives CASSYLGQVYNEQFF.

V usage is TRBV12-3 or TRBV12-4 and J usage is TRBJ1-6, with TRBD1 matching over 8 bases. The CDR3 contains 13 residues. Unmatched junction bases numbered 5, after V lost 6 bases and J lost 10 bases. The DNA of the CDR3 is TGTGCCAGCAGGGGGACAGGCGAATCACCCCTCCACTTT. Its protein product is CASRGTGESPLHF.

The chain uses TRBV30 and TRBJ2-7; 9 nucleotides match TRBD1. Germline V gene lookup returns CDR1 GTSNPN and CDR2 SVGIG (reference sequence). There are 15 residues in the CDR3. J was trimmed by 3 bases and V by 4 bases; bases with no gene match: 10. Here the CDR3 reads CAWTRDRDYGYEQYF. DNA for the CDR3: TGTGCCTGGACCCGGGACAGGGATTATGGCTACGAGCAGTACTTC.

The chain carries TRBV7-9 and TRBJ2-7, with TRBD1 identical over 7 bases. With V trimmed by 4 bases and J by 0 bases, 6 bases remained unmatched. The CDR3 totals 15 residues. Germline V gene sequence: CDR1 SEHNR, CDR2 FQNEAQ (reference sequence). CDR3 sequence: CASSSPGTASYEQYF. The CDR3 nucleotides are TGTGCCAGCAGCTCCCCCGGGACAGCCTCCTACGAGCAGTACTTC.

J is TRBJ2-3 and V is TRBV6-5; 10 bases are a match to TRBD2. Germline CDR1 and CDR2: MNHEY and SVGAGI. The trim removed 6 bases at V and 4 bases at J, leaving 4 bases unmatched. The CDR3 extends over 14 amino acids. The CDR3 bases are TGTGCCAGCAGAAGACTAGCGGGCCCAGATACGCAGTATTTT. Amino acid sequence: CASRRLAGPDTQYF.

The CDR3 DNA is TGTGCCAGCAGCTTAGTGGGCGGGAGGGACACTGAAGCTTTCTTT. This gives the protein CASSLVGGRDTEAFF. V and J are TRBV11-2 and TRBJ1-1; D is undetermined. V was cut by 1 base and J by 3 bases, with 12 bases left in between. CDR1 is SGHAT, CDR2 FQNNGV, per germline. The CDR3 is 15 residues long.

The V gene is TRBV7-9, the J gene TRBJ1-2; a possible D gene is TRBD1 (5 bases). The V gene's germline CDR1 is SEHNR and CDR2 FQNEAQ (reference sequence). The CDR3 length is 14 residues. Deletions cut 5 bases from V and 2 bases from J, with 12 bases between. The CDR3: CASSPRGGNYGYTF. CDR3 bases: TGTGCCAGCAGCCCAAGGGGCGGGAACTATGGCTACACCTTC.

The chain carries TRBV9 and TRBJ2-6; no reliable D call. This CDR3 spans 15 amino acids. V lost 3 bases and J lost 1, with 8 bases in between. CDR1 is SGDLS and CDR2 is YYNGEE in the germline V gene. The CDR3 spells CASSGPGSGANVLTF. The CDR3, as DNA: TGTGCCAGCAGCGGGCCCGGGTCTGGGGCCAACGTCCTGACTTTC.

The rearrangement links TRBV5-8 to TRBJ2-1; D unresolved. This CDR3 has 15 residues. With 0 bases removed from V and 2 bases from J, the gap between germline ends came to 9 bases. Per the germline V gene, CDR1 is SGHTS and CDR2 is YDEGEE. CDR3 loop: CASSLGDMTYNEQFF. In nucleotides, the CDR3 is TGTGCCAGCAGCTTGGGGGATATGACCTACAATGAGCAGTTCTTC.

The chain links TRBV7-8 to TRBJ1-3; a possible D gene is TRBD1 (6 bases). This CDR3 contains 16 residues. Germline CDR1 is SGHVS and CDR2 is FQNEAQ. V lost 5 bases, J lost 2 bases, and 16 bases lay in between. CDR3 amino acids: CASSRDIGGAGNTIYF. The CDR3 nucleotides read TGTGCCAGCAGCCGAGATATCGGGGGCGCTGGAAACACCATATATTTT. The full variable domain, in which reference TRBV7-8 and TRBJ1-3 provide the parts outside the CDR3, is GAGVSQSPRYKVAKRGQDVALRCDPISGHVSLFWYQQALGQGPEFLTYFQNEAQLDKSGLPSDRFFAERPEGSVSTLKIQRTQQEDSAVYLCASSRDIGGAGNTIYFGEGSWLTVV.